The TCR beta chain described here comes from a study of blood T cell repertoires in COVID-19. Looking at the study overall: PBMCs, B-cell-depleted T cells, or T cells provided the cDNA or gDNA that made up the material.

V lost 4 bases, J lost 5 bases, and 5 bases stayed unmatched. CDR1 is SGHRS, CDR2 YFSETQ, per germline. The CDR3 runs 13 residues. Profiling relied on immunoSEQ multiplex PCR, and the TCRdb table lists in-frame clones only, not all of them. In the table there are 350,000 to 400,000 clones, roughly 90% of which are singletons. The clonotype was recovered from a woman aged 35 to 49 who had been exposed to COVID-19. The sequenced material came from PBMCs or T cells enriched from blood (not recorded which). The chain links TRBV5-1 to TRBJ2-5, with TRBD2 matching 7 bases. DNA for the CDR3: TGCGCCAGCAGCCCTGGGACTACCGAGACCCAGTACTTC. Translating it yields CASSPGTTETQYF.